The 13 T cell receptor beta chains reported below all come from one sample, sequenced in a study of T cells in Graves' hyperthyroidism and ophthalmopathy. The TCR beta CDR3 regions underwent amplification using RNA transcripts as the source. Initially, a first-round RT-PCR of the TCR CDR3 employed the HTBI primer set. TCRdb re-analysed the multiplex PCR reads in MiXCR, keeping a single row per CDR3 protein. The data show under 400,000 distinct CDR3 sequences, 20% to 25% seen once. The sample consisted of blood. All receptors derive from a woman in her fifties or sixties with Graves' hyperthyroidism.

A single count supports this clonotype. The genes are TRBV10-2 and TRBJ2-6; D is uncertain. V lost 7 bases and J lost 0, with 4 bases in between. Germline assignment: CDR1 WSHSY and CDR2 SAAADI. There are 13 residues in the CDR3. The CDR3 loop is CASTFSGANVLTF. CDR3 sequence (DNA): TGCGCCAGCACCTTCTCTGGGGCCAACGTCCTGACTTTC.

The chain has TRBV10-3 and TRBJ2-5; TRBD2 aligns across 7 bases. Germline V CDR1 and CDR2: ENHRY, SYGVKD. The CDR3 runs to 16 residues. The J segment lost 5 bases and the V segment lost 5 bases, leaving 14 bases of the junction unmatched. The CDR3 DNA is TGTGCCATCAGTCCCCTTGGACGCGGGAGTGGGGAGACCCAGTACTTC. Its protein is CAISPLGRGSGETQYF.

The chain recombines TRBV3-1 with TRBJ1-2; TRBD1 matches at 7 bases. Germline V gene lookup returns CDR1 LGHDT and CDR2 YNNKEL (reference sequence). The CDR3 runs 13 residues. With V trimmed by 2 bases and J by 7 bases, 4 bases remained unmatched. The CDR3 spells CASSQNRGSGYTF. The CDR3, as DNA: TGTGCCAGCAGCCAAAACAGGGGATCTGGCTACACCTTC.

The rearrangement uses TRBV7-8 and TRBJ1-6; no firm D call. The CDR3 is 17 amino acids. Germline CDR1 SGHVS, CDR2 FQNEAQ. V lost 1 base and J 5 bases, leaving 15 bases between the germline ends. CDR3 DNA: TGTGCCAGCAGCTTAGTATCGGTGGTAGGGCATAATTCACCCCTCCACTTT. Its translation is CASSLVSVVGHNSPLHF.

CDR3 DNA: TGCGCCAGCAGCTCGGCTGGGCCTGGGGTATATGGCTACACCTTC. It translates to CASSSAGPGVYGYTF. The V and J genes are TRBV5-1 and TRBJ1-2; D uncertain. Germline V CDR1 and CDR2: SGHRS, YFSETQ. The V end was cut by 3 bases, the J end by 5 bases, with 17 bases between. The CDR3 is 15 amino acids.

This clonotype was counted many times. This chain joins TRBV11-2 and TRBJ1-1; D remains unclear. V was clipped by 4 bases and J by 6 bases, with 9 bases between them. The CDR3 length is 12 residues. Germline values: CDR1 SGHAT, CDR2 FQNNGV. The CDR3 region is CASSSDRAEAFF. The CDR3 DNA reads TGTGCCAGCAGCTCCGATAGGGCTGAAGCTTTCTTT. The full variable domain, in which reference TRBV11-2 and TRBJ1-1 provide the parts outside the CDR3, is EAGVAQSPRYKIIEKRQSVAFWCNPISGHATLYWYQQILGQGPKLLIQFQNNGVVDDSQLPKDRFSAERLKGVDSTLKIQPAKLEDSAVYLCASSSDRAEAFFGQGTRLTVV.

This clonotype was recorded many times. The rearrangement uses TRBV12-3 or TRBV12-4 and TRBJ1-6; no reliable D call. Trimming left V 8 bases short and J 5 bases short, with 16 bases between. CDR3 length: 15 residues. The DNA of the CDR3 is TGTGCCAGCCGGCAATCGGGAGACAATAATTCACCCCTCCACTTT. Its translation is CASRQSGDNNSPLHF.

This clonotype has ten or more counts. The J gene is TRBJ1-1, the V gene TRBV30, with 7 bases matching TRBD1. The germline V gene has CDR1 GTSNPN and CDR2 SVGIG (reference sequence). The CDR3 totals 13 residues. After removal of 2 bases from V and 5 bases from J, the junction contained 5 bases not matched to a gene. DNA of the CDR3: TGTGCCTGGAGTAGAGGGGGCTGGACTGAAGCTTTCTTT. Translation: CAWSRGGWTEAFF.

This clonotype was seen at least ten times. The rearrangement joins TRBV28 to TRBJ2-2; 9 bases fit TRBD2. CDR1 is MDHEN and CDR2 is SYDVKM in the germline V gene. The CDR3 has 17 residues. Trimming took 3 bases from V and 6 from J; bases not matched to a gene: 11. The CDR3 is CASSLVRGGQLAGELFF. The CDR3 DNA is TGTGCCAGCAGTTTGGTGCGGGGGGGCCAACTCGCCGGGGAGCTGTTTTTT.

This rearrangement joins TRBV20-1 to TRBJ2-5, with D uncertain. The CDR3 consists of 12 residues. V lost 3 bases, J lost 3 bases, and 8 bases lay in between. Germline V gene sequence: CDR1 DFQATT, CDR2 SNEGSKA (reference sequence). For the CDR3, the DNA is TGCAGTGCTAGTCCGGCGGAAGAGACCCAGTACTTC. Its translation: CSASPAEETQYF.

This clonotype occurred many times. This chain links TRBV18 with TRBJ2-7; the match to TRBD2 covers 12 bases. From germline, CDR1 is KGHSH and CDR2 LQKENI. Trimming removed 6 bases from V and 3 bases from J; junction bases left unmatched: 6. This CDR3 contains 15 residues. CDR3 region: CASSPKTSGSYEQYF. The CDR3 region has the DNA TGTGCCAGCTCGCCAAAGACTAGCGGGAGCTACGAGCAGTACTTC.

A word on this clonotype: This clone may be a read error of a much larger clone one base away. The chain combines TRBV7-2 with TRBJ2-7; D gene uncertain. The CDR3 spans 11 residues. Germline assignment: CDR1 SGHTA and CDR2 FQGNSA. As DNA, the CDR3 is TGTGCCGGCAGCTTCCTACTGGAGCAGTACTTC. It translates to CAGSFLLEQYF.

At least ten counts were recorded for this clonotype. The chain recombines TRBV18 with TRBJ2-7; TRBD1 matches at 10 bases. V lost 5 bases, J lost 1 base, and 8 bases stayed unmatched. The germline V gene encodes CDR1 KGHSH and CDR2 LQKENI. This CDR3 comprises 16 residues. CDR3 nucleotides: TGTGCCAGCTCAAGGGGAACGGGACAGGGGTCCTACGAGCAGTACTTC. Encoded protein: CASSRGTGQGSYEQYF.